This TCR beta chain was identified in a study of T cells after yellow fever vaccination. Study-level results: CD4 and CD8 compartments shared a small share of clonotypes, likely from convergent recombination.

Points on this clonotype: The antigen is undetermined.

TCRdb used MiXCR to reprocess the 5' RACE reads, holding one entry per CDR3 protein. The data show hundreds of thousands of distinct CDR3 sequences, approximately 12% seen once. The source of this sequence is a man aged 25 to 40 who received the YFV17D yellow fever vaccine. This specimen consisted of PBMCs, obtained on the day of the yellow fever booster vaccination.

The CDR3 reads CSVDQLAGILSYNEQFF. The CDR3 DNA sequence: TGCAGCGTTGATCAACTAGCGGGGATCTTATCCTACAATGAGCAGTTCTTC. The chain couples TRBV29-1 to TRBJ2-1, with TRBD2 identical over 10 bases. Germline V gene sequence: CDR1 SQVTM, CDR2 ANQGSEA. The CDR3 covers 17 residues. V lost 3 bases, J lost 1 base, and 9 bases stayed unmatched.